Listed here are 19 T cell receptor beta chains from one sample, sequenced in a study of blood T cell repertoires in COVID-19. Only in-frame clones appear in the TCRdb table, and some are missing; sequencing was by immunoSEQ multiplex PCR. In the table there are 260,000 or so clones, about 87% of which are singletons. Sequenced sample: PBMCs or T cells enriched from blood (not recorded which). Source of these receptors: a woman aged 25 to 39 with acute COVID-19.

This chain joins TRBV19 and TRBJ1-4; 8 bases agree with TRBD1. Germline CDR1 is LNHDA and CDR2 is SQIVND (reference sequence). The V segment lost 2 bases and the J segment 7 bases; nucleotides outside the gene matches: 3. The CDR3 length is 14 residues. The CDR3: CASSITGGSEKLFF. CDR3 in DNA: TGTGCCAGTAGTATAACAGGGGGATCTGAAAAACTGTTTTTT.

J is TRBJ1-5 and V is TRBV12-3 or TRBV12-4; 9 bases are a match to TRBD1. CDR3 size: 12 residues. The J segment lost 15 bases and the V segment lost 6 bases, leaving 9 bases of the junction unmatched. CDR3 loop: CASRLGQGILHF. Here the CDR3 DNA reads TGTGCCAGCAGACTAGGACAGGGGATCTTGCATTTT.

The DNA for the CDR3 is TGTGCCAGCAGCTTAGCCCAGGGTCGGCCCCAGCATTTT. Translated, it gives CASSLAQGRPQHF. This sequence joins TRBV7-6 and TRBJ1-5; D might be TRBD1 (5 bases). Germline values: CDR1 SGHVS, CDR2 FNYEAQ. V was clipped by 0 bases and J by 9 bases, with 9 bases between them. The CDR3 is 13 amino acids.

This sequence joins TRBV19 and TRBJ1-2; D remains unclear. Germline-derived CDR1 and CDR2 are LNHDA and SQIVND (reference sequence). The V gene lost 3 bases and the J gene lost 3 bases, with 11 bases spanning the gap. This CDR3 comprises 14 residues. CDR3 region: CASSIQRVDYGYTF. The CDR3 DNA reads TGTGCCAGTAGTATTCAGAGGGTGGACTATGGCTACACCTTC.

This rearrangement joins TRBV19 to TRBJ2-7; TRBD2 aligns across 7 bases. This CDR3 contains 13 residues. Germline V gene data show CDR1 as LNHDA and CDR2 as SQIVND (reference sequence). The ends lost 5 bases at V and 2 bases at J; junction bases unmatched: 3. The CDR3 sequence: CASSPGRAYEQYF. The CDR3 nucleotides read TGTGCCAGTAGTCCGGGGAGGGCCTACGAGCAGTACTTC. Based on the CDR3 plus reference TRBV19 and TRBJ2-7, the full variable domain is DGGITQSPKYLFRKEGQNVTLSCEQNLNHDAMYWYRQDPGQGLRLIYYSQIVNDFQKGDIAEGYSVSREKKESFPLTVTSAQKNPTAFYLCASSPGRAYEQYFGPGTRLTVT.

Only one count was recorded for this clone. The V call is TRBV7-6, the J call TRBJ2-7, with TRBD1 as a possible D gene (6 bases). The CDR3 has 15 residues. The germline V gene encodes CDR1 SGHVS and CDR2 FNYEAQ. Trimming left V 5 bases short and J 0 bases short, with 14 bases between. CDR3 amino acids: CASSPLTGSSYEQYF. The CDR3 DNA follows: TGTGCCAGCAGCCCCCTGACAGGAAGCTCCTACGAGCAGTACTTC.

This clone was seen only once. The V call is TRBV9, the J call TRBJ1-5; D not certain. Trimming pared 2 bases from V and 4 bases from J, leaving 7 bases between. CDR3 length equals 13 residues. Germline CDR1 SGDLS, CDR2 YYNGEE. The CDR3 coding sequence is TGTGCCAGCAGCGTGCACCGGAATCAGCCCCAGCATTTT. Translation gives CASSVHRNQPQHF.

This chain links TRBV4-3 with TRBJ1-5; no clear D gene. This CDR3 is 13 amino acids long. Germline V gene lookup returns CDR1 LGHNA and CDR2 YSLEER. The germline V and J ends were trimmed by 0 bases and 3 bases, with 3 bases remaining between them. The CDR3 here is CASSQDFNQPQHF. CDR3 in DNA: TGCGCCAGCAGCCAAGACTTCAATCAGCCCCAGCATTTT.

This sequence joins TRBV5-1 and TRBJ2-2, with 7 nucleotides matching TRBD2. Looked up from germline, CDR1 is SGHRS and CDR2 is YFSETQ. J was trimmed by 2 bases and V by 1 base; bases with no gene match: 8. The CDR3 spans 17 residues. The CDR3 is CASSLWEGRYNTGELFF. The CDR3 DNA reads as TGCGCCAGCAGCTTGTGGGAGGGTCGGTATAACACCGGGGAGCTGTTTTTT.

The chain recombines TRBV3-1 (or the pseudogene TRBV3-2) with TRBJ1-4; TRBD1 matches at 7 bases. CDR3 length equals 13 residues. Trimming took 5 bases from V and 6 from J; bases not matched to a gene: 3. The germline V gene has CDR1 LGHDT and CDR2 YNNKEL (reference sequence). CDR3 coding DNA: TGTGCCAGCAGCTTAGGACAGGATGAAAAACTGTTTTTT. Translated, it gives CASSLGQDEKLFF.

The chain couples TRBV5-1 to TRBJ2-1; TRBD2 agrees at 10 bases. Germline loops: CDR1 SGHRS, CDR2 YFSETQ. J was trimmed by 5 bases and V by 3 bases; bases with no gene match: 5. The CDR3 sequence is 15 residues long. The CDR3 protein is CASSSWTSGNNEQFF. Here the CDR3 DNA reads TGCGCCAGCAGCTCCTGGACTAGCGGAAACAATGAGCAGTTCTTC.

V and J are TRBV4-3 and TRBJ2-5; D uncertain. Germline V gene data show CDR1 as LGHNA and CDR2 as YSLEER. V was cut by 1 base and J by 4 bases, with 16 bases left in between. The CDR3 consists of 16 residues. The CDR3 is CASSQGRHDEGETQYF. In DNA, the CDR3 is TGCGCCAGCAGCCAAGGCCGACATGACGAAGGAGAGACCCAGTACTTC.

The J gene is TRBJ2-2, the V gene TRBV29-1, with TRBD1 identical over 9 bases. Unmatched junction bases numbered 7, after V lost 4 bases and J lost 7 bases. The germline gives CDR1 SQVTM, CDR2 ANQGSEA. The CDR3 has 14 residues. The CDR3 DNA reads as TGCAGCGTTGCCGGGACAGGGTCGTTCGGGGAGCTGTTTTTT. Translated, it gives CSVAGTGSFGELFF.

This rearrangement joins TRBV19 to TRBJ1-2; TRBD1 might be the D (5 bases). Trimming cost V 6 bases and J 0 bases, with 11 bases left between them. This CDR3 is 14 amino acids long. Germline values: CDR1 LNHDA, CDR2 SQIVND (reference sequence). The CDR3 region is CASRAGETNYGYTF. Here the CDR3 DNA reads TGTGCCAGTAGGGCGGGGGAGACTAACTATGGCTACACCTTC.

The chain links TRBV6-5 to TRBJ1-5; 7 nucleotides line up with TRBD1. This CDR3 region has 15 residues. V was clipped by 6 bases and J by 3 bases; unmatched bases: 8. Germline CDR1 reads MNHEY; CDR2 reads SVGAGI. The CDR3 sequence: CASRRTGESNQPQHF. In DNA, the CDR3 is TGTGCCAGCAGGAGAACAGGGGAATCCAATCAGCCCCAGCATTTT.

The chain links TRBV18 to TRBJ1-3; D is perhaps TRBD1 (5 bases). The V and J ends lost 3 bases and 0 bases respectively, with 9 bases between them. There are 15 residues in the CDR3. Looked up from germline, CDR1 is KGHSH and CDR2 is LQKENI. CDR3 in DNA: TGTGCCAGCTCACCTCAGGGAAACTCTGGAAACACCATATATTTT. Its translation: CASSPQGNSGNTIYF. Variable domain in full (rest from reference TRBV18 and TRBJ1-3): NAGVMQNPRHLVRRRGQEARLRCSPMKGHSHVYWYRQLPEEGLKFMVYLQKENIIDESGMPKERFSAEFPKEGPSILRIQQVVRGDSAAYFCASSPQGNSGNTIYFGEGSWLTVV.

The V gene is TRBV12-3 or TRBV12-4, the J gene TRBJ2-7; 7 nucleotides match TRBD1. CDR3 size: 12 residues. V gave up 7 bases and J gave up 2 bases; unmatched junction bases: 2. The CDR3 region is CASKDRTYEQYF. CDR3 DNA sequence: TGTGCCAGCAAGGACAGGACCTACGAGCAGTACTTC.

The chain combines TRBV6-5 with TRBJ1-2, with TRBD1 matching 8 bases. The CDR3 sequence is 15 residues long. Germline CDR1 reads MNHEY; CDR2 reads SVGAGI. Trimming took 5 bases from V and 5 from J; bases not matched to a gene: 10. The CDR3 coding sequence is TGTGCCAGCAGTAGCATAGCAGGGGGCGGATATGGCTACACCTTC. The encoded protein is CASSSIAGGGYGYTF.

J is TRBJ1-4 and V is TRBV15, with TRBD1 identical over 7 bases. The CDR3 length is 15 residues. The germline V gene encodes CDR1 LNHNV and CDR2 YYDKDF (reference sequence). Trimming took 8 bases from V and 8 from J; bases not matched to a gene: 14. CDR3 nucleotides: TGTGCCACCCTTCACGGATTAGGGGGCGAAGAAAAACTGTTTTTT. Protein: CATLHGLGGEEKLFF.